This T cell receptor (beta chain) was obtained from a study of CD8+ T cells in alopecia areata. As for the study in general: It was 6 to 18 months of tofacitinib, and then there were 6 months off drug.

Of note for this clone: The antigen remains undetermined.

Following extraction, RNA underwent reverse transcription to cDNA, which served as the sequencing template. Clones were sequenced by immunoSEQ multiplex PCR, and TCRdb holds only the in-frame ones, with some missing. The sample yields approximately 180,000 clones, 59% seen once. Study results and limitations: Clonality in lesional scalp, especially alopecia totalis/universalis, exceeded that of normal scalp.

Peripheral blood and lesional scalp punch biopsies were taken from alopecia areata patients. The CDR3 has 11 residues. Trimming pared 7 bases from V and 6 bases from J, leaving 7 bases between. Germline assignment: CDR1 ENHRY and CDR2 SYGVKD. Sample: CD4+ T cells sorted from blood, taken at week 0. The receptor comes from a human donor with alopecia areata. The chain recombines TRBV10-3 with TRBJ2-1; D not resolved. This CDR3 reads CAIKDSNEQFF. The CDR3 DNA follows: TGTGCCATCAAAGATAGCAATGAGCAGTTCTTC.